The 4 T cell receptor beta chains in this list originate from one sample, sequenced in a study of T cell responses to AZD1222 COVID-19 vaccine (dated by TCRdb to 2020 to 2023). The meaning of the sample's time point label: baseline before first vaccination. Library preparation used the immunoSEQ multiplex PCR assay. TCRdb re-hosts the immuneACCESS table, in-frame sequences only. Its copies lack some clones; in the studies checked, an unresolved V gene accounts for under half of them, and the cause for the rest is not known. This sample gives 150,000 to 200,000 clones in total; around 88% of them show up just once. The ten largest make up about 7.2% of the sample. The sequenced sample was peripheral blood, obtained on day 0 of AZD1222 vaccination. The receptor set was obtained from an adult in good health.

The V and J genes are TRBV18 and TRBJ1-2, with TRBD1 identical over 8 bases. J was trimmed by 2 bases and V by 2 bases; bases with no gene match: 7. There are 16 residues in the CDR3. The germline V gene encodes CDR1 KGHSH and CDR2 LQKENI. The DNA of the CDR3 is TGTGCCAGCTCACCAGGGGGGACAGGAAACAACTATGGCTACACCTTC. Amino acids: CASSPGGTGNNYGYTF.

V gene TRBV4-1 combines with J gene TRBJ1-2; no clear D gene. Trimming removed 5 bases at V and 0 bases at J, with 16 bases between. This CDR3 is 16 amino acids long. Germline CDR1 and CDR2: MGHRA and YSYEKL. The CDR3 DNA follows: TGCGCCAGCAGCAAAGGCATTGGACGGACTAACTATGGCTACACCTTC. Amino acid sequence: CASSKGIGRTNYGYTF.

This chain links TRBV4-1 with TRBJ1-2, with 10 bases identical to TRBD1. The CDR3 length is 16 residues. The germline V gene encodes CDR1 MGHRA and CDR2 YSYEKL. V shed 2 bases, J shed 3 bases, and the junction held 6 bases outside the gene matches. DNA of the CDR3: TGCGCCAGCAGCCAACAGGCCGACAGGGGGCACTATGGCTACACCTTC. Translation gives CASSQQADRGHYGYTF.

The chain combines TRBV7-9 with TRBJ1-5, with 7 positions matching TRBD1. V was pared by 1 base and J by 3 bases, with 3 bases of the junction left unmatched. This CDR3 is 15 amino acids long. Per the germline V gene, CDR1 is SEHNR and CDR2 is FQNEAQ (reference sequence). CDR3 nucleotide sequence: TGTGCCAGCAGCTTAGAGGGACAGCTCAATCAGCCCCAGCATTTT. Translated, it gives CASSLEGQLNQPQHF. The full variable domain, with the rest looked up from reference TRBV7-9 and TRBJ1-5, is DTGVSQNPRHKITKRGQNVTFRCDPISEHNRLYWYRQTLGQGPEFLTYFQNEAQLEKSRLLSDRFSAERPKGSFSTLEIQRTEQGDSAMYLCASSLEGQLNQPQHFGDGTRLSIL.